Each of the 4 T cell receptor beta chains below was sequenced from the same sample in a study of T cells in Graves' hyperthyroidism and ophthalmopathy. Researchers amplified the TCR beta CDR3 regions from RNA transcripts. HTBI primers were employed in a first-round RT-PCR of the TCR CDR3. Each CDR3 protein is one row after TCRdb ran MiXCR on the multiplex PCR reads. The table lists hundreds of thousands of distinct CDR3 sequences, roughly 40% of them singletons. Sample: blood. Source of these receptors: a man younger than 35 with Graves' hyperthyroidism.

V gene TRBV29-1 combines with J gene TRBJ2-7; 11 bases are a match to TRBD2. Germline values: CDR1 SQVTM, CDR2 ANQGSEA. This CDR3 region has 14 residues. V lost 5 bases and J lost 1; bases outside the gene matches: 4. CDR3 bases: TGCAGCGTTTCCGGGACTAGCGGATCCTACGAGCAGTACTTC. This translates into CSVSGTSGSYEQYF.

The chain is built from TRBV6-5 and TRBJ1-5; D gene unclear. V gave up 1 base and J gave up 0 bases, with 10 bases separating them. Germline CDR1 and CDR2: MNHEY and SVGAGI. This CDR3 spans 16 amino acids. CDR3 loop: CASSYYHPDSNQPQHF. The CDR3 bases are TGTGCCAGCAGTTACTATCATCCGGATAGCAATCAGCCCCAGCATTTT.

This clonotype has at least ten counts. This rearrangement joins TRBV29-1 to TRBJ1-1, with D possibly TRBD1 on 6 matching bases. Trimming stripped 2 bases from V and 4 bases from J, with 11 bases between. The CDR3 runs 13 residues. CDR1 is SQVTM, CDR2 ANQGSEA, per germline. This chain's CDR3 is CSVETGGATEAFF. CDR3 bases: TGCAGCGTTGAAACTGGGGGGGCCACTGAAGCTTTCTTT. The full variable domain, with the rest looked up from reference TRBV29-1 and TRBJ1-1, is SAVISQKPSRDICQRGTSLTIQCQVDSQVTMMFWYRQQPGQSLTLIATANQGSEATYESGFVIDKFPISRPNLTFSTLTVSNMSPEDSSIYLCSVETGGATEAFFGQGTRLTVV.

The chain employs TRBV5-8 and TRBJ1-5; the D is unclear. The V end was cut by 0 bases, the J end by 0 bases, with 4 bases between. Germline V CDR1 and CDR2: SGHTS, YDEGEE. The CDR3 loop spans 14 amino acids. The CDR3 DNA follows: TGTGCCAGCAGCTTGGTGGCTAGCAATCAGCCCCAGCATTTT. As protein: CASSLVASNQPQHF.